This T cell receptor (beta chain) is drawn from a study of blood T cell repertoires in COVID-19. This clone was found once. V was shortened by 0 bases and J by 10 bases, with 8 bases between the two germline ends. This CDR3 region has 12 residues. Looked up from germline, CDR1 is SGHDT and CDR2 is YYEEEE. The assay was immunoSEQ multiplex PCR, and TCRdb's table has in-frame clones only and misses some. The sample has some 120,000 clones; 85% to 90% are singletons. Input material: peripheral blood. The source is a woman aged 45-65 years with active or convalescent COVID-19. This chain links TRBV5-6 with TRBJ1-3, with D unclear. The CDR3: CASSLARRTIYF. The CDR3 bases are TGTGCCAGCAGCTTGGCCCGGAGGACCATATATTTT.